The present T cell receptor (beta chain) was sequenced within a study of T cells in narcolepsy. There are 14 residues in the CDR3. The germline V and J ends were trimmed by 0 bases and 5 bases, with 11 bases remaining between them. CDR1 is SGHRS, CDR2 YFSETQ, per germline. The repertoire was sequenced with immunoSEQ multiplex PCR; TCRdb's copy has only in-frame clones and lacks some. The table lists under 35,000 clones, around 86% of them singletons. What was sequenced was CD45RA- memory CD4+ T cells from PBMCs. The gene calls are TRBV5-1 and TRBJ1-1; the D gene is possibly TRBD1 (5 bases). This TCR derives from a human donor with narcolepsy. The CDR3 loop is CASSLAPGSTEAFF. DNA for the CDR3: TGCGCCAGCAGCTTGGCCCCAGGGAGTACTGAAGCTTTCTTT.